This is a list of T cell receptor beta chains from one sample in a study of cytomegalovirus exposure and HLA in healthy donors. Repertoires were generated with immunoSEQ multiplex PCR, while TCRdb's copy carries only in-frame clones and drops some. The sample lists under 100,000 clones, 60% to 80% occurring once. Sequencing input: PBMCs. The receptors stem from a woman aged 50 to 65 in good health and CMV-seropositive. Both conserved end residues are part of each CDR3. A D gene is named only where the DNA matches it firmly. Clone size appears in some rows only: once, few, many, or a class for an expanded clone.

CDR3nt	CDR3aa	abundance	d_gene	j_gene	v_gene
TGTGCCAGCAGCTTAGCGTTCGGAAGTCTAGCGGAGCCCTACGAGCAGTACTTC	CASSLAFGSLAEPYEQYF	-	TRBD2	TRBJ2-7	TRBV7-6
TGTGCCAGCAGTGAAACTTTATCCAACCAGCCCCAGCATTTT	CASSETLSNQPQHF	few	-	TRBJ1-5	TRBV2
TGTGCCAGCAGCGTAGGTACTGGGGCCAACGTCCTGACTTTC	CASSVGTGANVLTF	few	-	TRBJ2-6	TRBV9
TGTGCCAGCAGCGTAGGCAGGGTGCATGAAAAACTGTTTTTT	CASSVGRVHEKLFF	-	-	TRBJ1-4	TRBV9
TGTGCCAGCAGCCCCCTAGCGGGACAGGGGGGCACCGGGGAGCTGTTTTTT	CASSPLAGQGGTGELFF	-	TRBD1	TRBJ2-2	TRBV5-4
TGTGCCAGCAGCCCCTTAGCCGGGTTGGATACGCAGTATTTT	CASSPLAGLDTQYF	once	-	TRBJ2-3	TRBV4-2
TGCAGCGTGGGGACAGGGTTTGGTTCACCCCTCCACTTT	CSVGTGFGSPLHF	few	TRBD1	TRBJ1-6	TRBV29-1
TGTGCCGGGGGACTAGCGGGAGGTCGAATCAATGAGCAGTTCTTC	CAGGLAGGRINEQFF	-	TRBD2	TRBJ2-1	TRBV6-1
TGCGCCAGCAGCCCCATAGGGGGGGACACCGGGGAGCTGTTTTTT	CASSPIGGDTGELFF	-	-	TRBJ2-2	TRBV5-1
TGTGCCACCAGCAGAGAACCAGGGACTGGCACAGATACGCAGTATTTT	CATSREPGTGTDTQYF	-	-	TRBJ2-3	TRBV15